The 15 T cell receptor beta chains in this list originate from one sample, sequenced in a study of blood T cell repertoires in COVID-19. Assay: immunoSEQ multiplex PCR; the TCRdb copy retains only in-frame clones and omits some. This table holds roughly 50,000 clones, 75% to 90% found once. Specimen: peripheral blood. These receptor sequences come from a man aged 55 to 70 with acute or convalescent COVID-19.

The CDR3 reads CASSQPLVTSGTPYEQYF. The CDR3 nucleotides read TGTGCCAGCAGCCAGCCACTGGTGACTAGCGGGACCCCCTACGAGCAGTACTTC. The chain combines TRBV4-2 with TRBJ2-7; 11 positions match TRBD2. The V gene end was trimmed by 3 bases and the J gene end by 2 bases; junction bases not matched to a gene: 12. Germline V CDR1 and CDR2: LGHNA, YNFKEQ. The CDR3 spans 18 residues.

The genes are TRBV5-1 and TRBJ1-4, with D perhaps TRBD1 (5 bases). Trimming took off 4 bases at V and 3 bases at J, with 13 bases between the two ends. Germline values: CDR1 SGHRS, CDR2 YFSETQ. The CDR3 runs 15 residues. CDR3 loop: CASSPRGVPNEKLFF. CDR3 in DNA: TGCGCCAGCAGCCCCCGGGGGGTACCTAATGAAAAACTGTTTTTT.

V gene TRBV3-1 (or the pseudogene TRBV3-2) combines with J gene TRBJ1-2; 7 bases map to TRBD1. The germline gives CDR1 LGHDT, CDR2 YNNKEL (reference sequence). This CDR3 is built from 16 residues. After removal of 1 base from V and 4 bases from J, the junction contained 9 bases not matched to a gene. CDR3 loop: CASSQGNRGLVYGYTF. CDR3 in DNA: TGTGCCAGCAGCCAAGGGAACAGGGGTTTAGTCTATGGCTACACCTTC.

The chain carries TRBV10-3 and TRBJ2-7, with no clear D. The CDR3 is 13 residues long. Trimming removed 11 bases from V and 3 bases from J, with 17 bases in between. Looked up from germline, CDR1 is ENHRY and CDR2 is SYGVKD. The CDR3 is CAHPLGPYYEQYF. The CDR3 nucleotides are TGTGCCCACCCGTTGGGCCCTTACTACGAGCAGTACTTC.

The chain recombines TRBV6-5 with TRBJ2-2, with 9 bases aligning to TRBD1. CDR1 and CDR2 (germline): MNHEY, SVGAGI. The V and J ends lost 6 bases and 1 base, in that order; junction bases with no gene match: 3. The CDR3 loop spans 15 amino acids. CDR3 nucleotides: TGTGCCAGCAGCCCGGGACAGGGGAACACCGGGGAGCTGTTTTTT. This encodes CASSPGQGNTGELFF.

The chain is built from TRBV19 and TRBJ1-5, with 11 bases fitting TRBD1. Germline trimming cut 1 base from V and 4 bases from J; bases unmatched to any gene: 0. The CDR3 runs 15 residues. Germline values: CDR1 LNHDA, CDR2 SQIVND (reference sequence). The chain's CDR3 is CASSIGDRGNQPQHF. CDR3 DNA: TGTGCCAGTAGTATAGGGGACAGGGGGAATCAGCCCCAGCATTTT. Together with reference TRBV19 and TRBJ1-5, the CDR3 gives the full variable domain: DGGITQSPKYLFRKEGQNVTLSCEQNLNHDAMYWYRQDPGQGLRLIYYSQIVNDFQKGDIAEGYSVSREKKESFPLTVTSAQKNPTAFYLCASSIGDRGNQPQHFGDGTRLSIL.

The rearrangement links TRBV6-5 to TRBJ2-5, with TRBD1 matching over 10 bases. V gave up 6 bases and J gave up 5 bases; unmatched junction bases: 6. CDR1 is MNHEY, CDR2 SVGAGI, per germline. The CDR3 sequence is 14 residues long. The CDR3 DNA sequence: TGTGCCAGCAGGCGGACAGGGGGAGGTGAGACCCAGTACTTC. As protein: CASRRTGGGETQYF.

The V call is TRBV3-1 (or the pseudogene TRBV3-2), the J call TRBJ2-5; TRBD1 matches at 8 bases. CDR3 length equals 15 residues. V lost 6 bases, J lost 3 bases, and 9 bases stayed unmatched. CDR1 is LGHDT and CDR2 is YNNKEL in the germline V gene (reference sequence). CDR3 sequence reads: CASSRTPGQEETQYF. CDR3 nucleotides: TGTGCCAGCAGTCGGACACCGGGACAGGAAGAGACCCAGTACTTC.

The V and J genes are TRBV4-1 and TRBJ2-2, with D maybe TRBD2 (5 bases). Germline V gene lookup returns CDR1 MGHRA and CDR2 YSYEKL. The ends were cut back, 1 base at V and 3 bases at J, with 9 bases in the middle. The CDR3 consists of 15 residues. CDR3 DNA sequence: TGCGCCAGCAGCCAAGGACTAACTCACACCGGGGAGCTGTTTTTT. Residues: CASSQGLTHTGELFF.

V gene TRBV3-1 (or the pseudogene TRBV3-2) combines with J gene TRBJ1-2, with TRBD1 as a possible D gene (5 bases). Trimming took off 0 bases at V and 0 bases at J, with 8 bases between the two ends. The CDR3 is 15 residues long. The germline CDR1 and CDR2 sequences are LGHDT and YNNKEL (reference sequence). CDR3 in DNA: TGTGCCAGCAGCCAAGACTGGGACTCTAACTATGGCTACACCTTC. It is translated as CASSQDWDSNYGYTF.

The chain joins TRBV20-1 to TRBJ2-5, with 9 bases fitting TRBD2. Germline V lookup: CDR1 DFQATT, CDR2 SNEGSKA (reference sequence). This CDR3 is 15 amino acids long. After removal of 3 bases from V and 4 bases from J, the junction contained 9 bases not matched to a gene. CDR3 protein: CSASRLAVGVETQYF. The DNA for the CDR3 is TGCAGTGCTAGTAGACTAGCGGTAGGGGTAGAGACCCAGTACTTC.

The rearrangement uses TRBV9 and TRBJ1-1, with D possibly TRBD1 on 5 matching bases. The CDR3 runs to 14 residues. CDR1 SGDLS and CDR2 YYNGEE come from the germline V gene. The V end lost 5 bases, the J end lost 5 bases, and 16 bases lay between the germline ends. Here the CDR3 DNA reads TGTGCCAGCAGTCCTCAGGGCCTGGTAACTGAAGCTTTCTTT. As protein: CASSPQGLVTEAFF.

The V and J genes are TRBV11-2 and TRBJ1-2; the match to TRBD1 covers 7 bases. Germline V gene sequence: CDR1 SGHAT, CDR2 FQNNGV. The trim removed 3 bases at V and 2 bases at J, leaving 3 bases unmatched. This CDR3 is built from 14 residues. For the CDR3, the DNA is TGTGCCAGCAGCTTCTTAGGGGGCAACTATGGCTACACCTTC. Translated: CASSFLGGNYGYTF.

The chain combines TRBV23-1 with TRBJ1-5; 8 bases match TRBD1. TRBV23-1 is an ORF for which the function is uncertain. The junction had 8 bases not matched to a gene; V was cut back by 2 bases and J by 2 bases. The CDR3 spans 17 residues. The CDR3 here is CASSQPTGGGGNQPQHF. CDR3 bases: TGCGCCAGCAGTCAACCCACAGGGGGAGGCGGCAATCAGCCCCAGCATTTT.

This clone came up once. This sequence joins TRBV10-3 and TRBJ1-2; possible D gene TRBD1, 5 bases. The V end was cut by 3 bases, the J end by 0 bases, with 11 bases between. The CDR3 has 15 amino acids. The germline CDR1 and CDR2 sequences are ENHRY and SYGVKD. CDR3 coding DNA: TGTGCCATCAGTGACGAGACAGCAGCTAACTATGGCTACACCTTC. Its protein is CAISDETAANYGYTF.